The clone carrying this T cell receptor beta chain appeared once. What it binds is unknown. CDR3 and TCR beta VDJ profiling relied on genomic DNA as the template. A single record per CDR3 protein comes from TCRdb applying MiXCR to the reads. The sample yields roughly 160,000 distinct CDR3 sequences, 50% to 75% seen once. Germline-derived CDR1 and CDR2 are SGDLS and YYNGEE. The CDR3 contains 13 residues. V dropped 4 bases and J dropped 3 bases, with 10 bases sitting between them. This specimen comes from a study of CD8+CD57+ T cells in acquired aplastic anemia. Study summary: Sorted CD4+ and CD8+ cells gave a mean 3.2 ug DNA, range 0.2 to 27.4 ug. General study findings and limits: Patients and controls shared twenty-nine CD8+ CDR3 sequences.

The specimen sequenced was sorted CD4+, CD8+, or CD8+CD57+ T cells (not recorded which) from PBMCs. The J gene is TRBJ1-1, the V gene TRBV9; no firm D call. The TCR was taken from a human donor in good health. This chain's CDR3 is CASSSVADTEAFF. The CDR3 coding sequence is TGTGCCAGCAGCAGCGTGGCGGACACTGAAGCTTTCTTT.